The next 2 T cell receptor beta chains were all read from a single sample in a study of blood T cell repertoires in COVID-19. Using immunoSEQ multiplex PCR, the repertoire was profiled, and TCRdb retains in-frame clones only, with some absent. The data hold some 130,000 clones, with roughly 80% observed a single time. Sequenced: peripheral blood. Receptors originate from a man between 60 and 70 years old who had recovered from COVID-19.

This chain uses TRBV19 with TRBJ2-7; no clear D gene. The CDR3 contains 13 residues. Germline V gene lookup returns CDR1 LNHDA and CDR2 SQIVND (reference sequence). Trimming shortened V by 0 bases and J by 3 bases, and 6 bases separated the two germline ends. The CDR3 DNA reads TGTGCCAGTAGTATAGAGTTATTCTACGAGCAGTACTTC. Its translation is CASSIELFYEQYF.

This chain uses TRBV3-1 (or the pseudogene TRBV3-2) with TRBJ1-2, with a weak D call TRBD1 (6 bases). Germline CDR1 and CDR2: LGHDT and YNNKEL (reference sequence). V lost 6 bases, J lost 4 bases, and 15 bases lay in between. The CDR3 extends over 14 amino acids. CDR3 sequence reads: CASSPTLGAYGYTF. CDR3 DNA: TGTGCCAGCAGTCCTACATTGGGGGCCTATGGCTACACCTTC.